One and the same sample provided the 21 T cell receptor beta chains below, sequenced in a study of cytomegalovirus exposure and HLA in healthy donors. It was with 60 Vbeta and 13 Jbeta primers that the PCR ran. Assay: immunoSEQ multiplex PCR; the TCRdb copy retains only in-frame clones and omits some. Of roughly 120,000 clones listed, around three quarters were seen once; the top ten hold about 13%. Sequenced: PBMCs. Receptors were obtained from a woman between 40 and 55 years old in good health and CMV-seropositive.

The chain links TRBV18 to TRBJ1-4; 8 bases match TRBD1. The ends lost 3 bases at V and 0 bases at J; junction bases unmatched: 6. Per germline, CDR1 KGHSH and CDR2 LQKENI. The CDR3 spans 17 residues. CDR3: CASSPSRQGPTNEKLFF. The CDR3 region has the DNA TGTGCCAGCTCACCTTCCCGACAGGGGCCAACTAATGAAAAACTGTTTTTT.

The V gene is TRBV6-5, the J gene TRBJ2-1; TRBD1 matches 7 bases. The CDR3 consists of 13 residues. The junction had 5 bases not matched to a gene; V was cut back by 6 bases and J by 6 bases. CDR1 MNHEY and CDR2 SVGAGI come from the germline V gene. The CDR3 nucleotides are TGTGCCAGCAGCCGGACAGGCCGCAATGAGCAGTTCTTC. Residues: CASSRTGRNEQFF.

The rearrangement joins TRBV7-2 to TRBJ1-5, with D possibly TRBD1 on 5 matching bases. The CDR3 totals 16 residues. In germline, CDR1 is SGHTA, CDR2 FQGNSA. V lost 1 base, J lost 1 base, and 11 bases lay in between. Here the CDR3 reads CASSLVGGTSNQPQHF. CDR3 coding DNA: TGTGCCAGCAGCTTAGTGGGGGGAACGAGCAATCAGCCCCAGCATTTT.

V usage is TRBV19 and J usage is TRBJ2-3; 9 bases line up with TRBD1. Germline CDR1 is LNHDA and CDR2 is SQIVND (reference sequence). V was pared by 1 base and J by 3 bases, with 5 bases of the junction left unmatched. This CDR3 comprises 16 residues. CDR3 coding DNA: TGTGCCAGTAGTATAGCTCACGGACAGGGGACAGATACGCAGTATTTT. It is translated as CASSIAHGQGTDTQYF.

J is TRBJ1-5 and V is TRBV28; D is unresolved. Germline CDR1 is MDHEN and CDR2 is SYDVKM. Trimming removed 8 bases at V and 4 bases at J, with 9 bases between. This CDR3 is built from 12 residues. The CDR3 spells CASARWNQPQHF. The DNA for the CDR3 is TGTGCCAGCGCCAGGTGGAATCAGCCCCAGCATTTT. Drawing the rest from reference TRBV28 and TRBJ1-5, the complete variable domain is DVKVTQSSRYLVKRTGEKVFLECVQDMDHENMFWYRQDPGLGLRLIYFSYDVKMKEKGDIPEGYSVSREKKERFSLILESASTNQTSMYLCASARWNQPQHFGDGTRLSIL.

This chain connects TRBV4-1 to TRBJ2-7, with TRBD1 matching over 8 bases. This CDR3 is built from 16 residues. Germline V lookup: CDR1 MGHRA, CDR2 YSYEKL. The V segment lost 4 bases and the J segment 0 bases; nucleotides outside the gene matches: 8. The CDR3 DNA is TGCGCCAGCAGCCGCGAATCCAGGGGGCTCTCCTACGAGCAGTACTTC. Protein: CASSRESRGLSYEQYF.

This chain links TRBV10-2 with TRBJ1-1; D remains unclear. Deletions cut 2 bases from V and 2 bases from J, with 3 bases between. The CDR3 sequence is 12 residues long. Germline-derived CDR1 and CDR2 are WSHSY and SAAADI. The CDR3 here is CASSEVNTEAFF. Here the CDR3 DNA reads TGCGCCAGCAGTGAGGTAAACACTGAAGCTTTCTTT.

The chain carries TRBV5-6 and TRBJ2-1, with D possibly being TRBD1 (7 bases). The CDR3 is 16 residues long. Germline assignment: CDR1 SGHDT and CDR2 YYEEEE. V lost 2 bases to trimming and J lost 0 bases, with 12 bases between them. In DNA form, the CDR3 reads TGTGCCAGCAGCTTCGGGGGACAGAGCTCCTACAATGAGCAGTTCTTC. Its translation is CASSFGGQSSYNEQFF.

The chain carries TRBV18 and TRBJ2-1; 10 bases agree with TRBD2. CDR1 is KGHSH, CDR2 LQKENI, per germline. The junction had 2 bases not matched to a gene; V was cut back by 3 bases and J by 0 bases. CDR3 size: 16 residues. The CDR3 spells CASSPSSGSSYNEQFF. DNA of the CDR3: TGTGCCAGCTCACCTTCTAGCGGGAGCTCCTACAATGAGCAGTTCTTC.

This clone is medium-sized (0.01 to 0.1%). V and J are TRBV19 and TRBJ1-1, with D possibly being TRBD1 (5 bases). This CDR3 region has 15 residues. Between the trimmed V and J ends, which lost 6 bases and 5 bases, there was a span of 19 bases. Germline V gives CDR1 LNHDA, CDR2 SQIVND (reference sequence). CDR3: CASRPHRGEETEAFF. The CDR3 coding sequence is TGTGCCAGTAGACCTCACCGGGGGGAGGAGACTGAAGCTTTCTTT.

This clone showed up just a few times. This sequence joins TRBV18 and TRBJ2-1; D gene ambiguous. The V gene's germline CDR1 is KGHSH and CDR2 LQKENI. V was trimmed by 3 bases and J by 8 bases, leaving 5 bases between them. CDR3 length: 11 amino acids. CDR3 DNA: TGTGCCAGCTCACCGGGCTATGAGCAGTTCTTC. It codes for CASSPGYEQFF. The full variable domain, with the rest looked up from reference TRBV18 and TRBJ2-1, is NAGVMQNPRHLVRRRGQEARLRCSPMKGHSHVYWYRQLPEEGLKFMVYLQKENIIDESGMPKERFSAEFPKEGPSILRIQQVVRGDSAAYFCASSPGYEQFFGPGTRLTVL.

V gene TRBV5-1 combines with J gene TRBJ2-1, with TRBD2 matching over 12 bases. The CDR3 spans 16 residues. Trimming cost V 4 bases and J 6 bases; bases outside gene matches: 8. CDR1 and CDR2 from the germline V gene are SGHRS and YFSETQ. As DNA, the CDR3 is TGCGCCAGCAGCGGAAAACTAGCGGGAGGCATCAATGAGCAGTTCTTC. It is translated as CASSGKLAGGINEQFF.

The V gene is TRBV27, the J gene TRBJ1-5, with D uncertain. The CDR3 length is 12 residues. Germline assignment: CDR1 MNHEY and CDR2 SMNVEV (reference sequence). The ends were cut back, 8 bases at V and 10 bases at J, with 15 bases in the middle. CDR3 protein: CASSHAEGPQHF. The CDR3 DNA reads TGTGCCAGCTCTCATGCGGAGGGACCCCAGCATTTT.

The chain joins TRBV23-1 to TRBJ2-7; tentatively, D is TRBD2 (6 bases). TRBV23-1 is marked as an open reading frame, function uncertain. V lost 9 bases to trimming and J lost 5 bases, with 20 bases between them. There are 14 residues in the CDR3. CDR3 protein: CARRPTRAPHEQYF. CDR3 nucleotide sequence: TGCGCCAGAAGACCGACTAGGGCTCCCCACGAGCAGTACTTC.

This clone was recorded once. CDR3 amino acids: CASSRFGGATNEKLFF. In DNA form, the CDR3 reads TGTGCCAGCAGCCGATTCGGGGGGGCAACTAATGAAAAACTGTTTTTT. The chain carries TRBV5-5 and TRBJ1-4, with D possibly being TRBD1 (5 bases). Germline V gene lookup returns CDR1 SGHKS and CDR2 YYEKEE (reference sequence). CDR3 length equals 16 residues. Deletions cut 4 bases from V and 0 bases from J, with 13 bases between.

The chain is built from TRBV6-1 and TRBJ2-7; 8 positions agree with TRBD2. Germline values: CDR1 MNHNS, CDR2 SASEGT. The CDR3 is 13 amino acids. V was clipped by 6 bases and J by 7 bases; unmatched bases: 8. The CDR3, as DNA: TGTGCCAGCAGGCGGGAGGTCCAGGGGGAGCAGTACTTC. This gives the protein CASRREVQGEQYF.

This rearrangement joins TRBV10-3 to TRBJ2-7, with TRBD2 as a possible D gene (7 bases). V was trimmed by 7 bases and J by 7 bases, leaving 20 bases between them. Looked up from germline, CDR1 is ENHRY and CDR2 is SYGVKD. There are 14 residues in the CDR3. CDR3 amino acids: CAINQGGRASEQYF. For the CDR3, the DNA is TGTGCCATCAATCAAGGGGGGAGGGCAAGTGAGCAGTACTTC.

The chain links TRBV5-4 to TRBJ2-3, with 10 bases that match TRBD2. The germline gives CDR1 SGHNT, CDR2 YYREEE (reference sequence). The CDR3 totals 16 residues. Germline trimming cut 1 base from V and 4 bases from J; bases unmatched to any gene: 6. The CDR3 coding sequence is TGTGCCAGCAGCTTGCTTCTAGCGGGAGATTCAGATACGCAGTATTTT. Its protein is CASSLLLAGDSDTQYF.

The rearrangement uses TRBV6-6 and TRBJ1-2; D gene ambiguous. This CDR3 is 15 amino acids long. Germline V CDR1 and CDR2: MNHNY, SVGAGI (reference sequence). V was shortened by 0 bases and J by 2 bases, with 10 bases between the two germline ends. CDR3: CASSYSEGSNYGYTF. CDR3 DNA: TGTGCCAGCAGTTACTCCGAGGGATCCAACTATGGCTACACCTTC.

The CDR3 nucleotides read TGTGCCAGCAGCCCTCCAGGAGAGGGTACGCAGTATTTT. Translating it yields CASSPPGEGTQYF. This sequence joins TRBV5-4 and TRBJ2-3; a weak D match, TRBD2 (5 bases). V was pared by 4 bases and J by 8 bases, with 14 bases between. Germline CDR1 reads SGHNT; CDR2 reads YYREEE (reference sequence). The length of the CDR3 is 13 residues.

J is TRBJ2-7 and V is TRBV5-1; D might be TRBD2 (6 bases). V lost 0 bases and J lost 6, with 13 bases in between. Germline V gene sequence: CDR1 SGHRS, CDR2 YFSETQ. There are 14 residues in the CDR3. DNA of the CDR3: TGCGCCAGCAGCTTGGCGGCGGGAAGTCGCGAGCAGTACTTC. Its translation: CASSLAAGSREQYF.